The clone carrying this T cell receptor beta chain was observed a single time. The sample originates from a study of technical replicates of blood from several donors. The CDR3 totals 14 residues. The ends were cut back, 3 bases at V and 3 bases at J, with 14 bases in the middle. Germline V lookup: CDR1 SQVTM, CDR2 ANQGSEA. Generated by immunoSEQ multiplex PCR, the TCRdb table keeps only in-frame clones and is missing some. This table holds approximately 87,000 clones, 94% found once. V is TRBV29-1 and J is TRBJ1-2, with a weak D call TRBD1 (5 bases). The receptor comes from a human donor in good health. Sequencing used T cells isolated from PBMCs. The CDR3 region is CSVDRQGLDYGYTF. The CDR3 DNA is TGCAGCGTTGACAGGCAGGGTCTTGACTATGGCTACACCTTC.